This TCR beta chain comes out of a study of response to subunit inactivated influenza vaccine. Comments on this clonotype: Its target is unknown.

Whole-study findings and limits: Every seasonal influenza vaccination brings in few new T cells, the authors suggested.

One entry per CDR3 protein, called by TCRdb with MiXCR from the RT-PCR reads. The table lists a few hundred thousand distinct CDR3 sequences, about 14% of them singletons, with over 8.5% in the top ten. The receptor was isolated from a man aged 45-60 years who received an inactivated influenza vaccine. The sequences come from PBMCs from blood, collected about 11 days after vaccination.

The CDR3 loop is CASRPPGLAAYNEQFF. The CDR3 bases are TGTGCCAGCAGGCCACCGGGACTAGCGGCATACAATGAGCAGTTCTTC. The chain carries TRBV6-1 and TRBJ2-1, with 11 bases fitting TRBD2. The V and J ends lost 6 bases and 4 bases, in that order; junction bases with no gene match: 8. The CDR3 is made up of 16 amino acids. Germline assignment: CDR1 MNHNS and CDR2 SASEGT.